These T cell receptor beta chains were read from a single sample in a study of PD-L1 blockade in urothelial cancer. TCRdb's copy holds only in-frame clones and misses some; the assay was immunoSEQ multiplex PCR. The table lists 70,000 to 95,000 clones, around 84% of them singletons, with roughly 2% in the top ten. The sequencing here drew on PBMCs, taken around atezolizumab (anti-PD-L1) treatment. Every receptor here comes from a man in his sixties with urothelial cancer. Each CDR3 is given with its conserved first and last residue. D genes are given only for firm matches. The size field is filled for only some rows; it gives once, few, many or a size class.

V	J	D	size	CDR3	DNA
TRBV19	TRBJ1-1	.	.	CASTAKNFRMNTEAFF	TGTGCCAGTACCGCAAAAAACTTCAGGATGAACACTGAAGCTTTCTTT
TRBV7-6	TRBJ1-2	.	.	CASSSALQHHIGTPPGYGYTF	TGTGCCAGCAGCTCCGCCCTTCAACACCACATCGGGACTCCTCCCGGCTATGGCTACACCTTC
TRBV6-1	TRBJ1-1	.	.	CASSEDTNTEAFF	TGTGCCAGCAGTGAGGACACGAACACTGAAGCTTTCTTT
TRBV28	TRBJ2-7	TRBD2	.	CASSSIAGGSYEQYF	TGTGCCAGCAGTTCAATAGCGGGAGGCTCCTACGAGCAGTACTTC
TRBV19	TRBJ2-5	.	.	CASTTQTLGETQYF	TGTGCCAGTACGACACAGACCCTGGGAGAGACCCAGTACTTC
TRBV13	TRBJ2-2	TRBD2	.	CASSKGLAGVNTGELFF	TGTGCCAGCAGCAAGGGACTAGCGGGGGTGAACACCGGGGAGCTGTTTTTT
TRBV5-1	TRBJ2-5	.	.	CASRNGEETQYF	TGCGCCAGCCGTAACGGGGAGGAGACCCAGTACTTC
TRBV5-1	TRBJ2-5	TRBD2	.	CASSLSGTSGGRETQYF	TGCGCCAGCAGCTTGTCGGGGACTAGCGGGGGGCGAGAGACCCAGTACTTC
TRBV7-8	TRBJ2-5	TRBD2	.	CASSSYREGQETQYF	TGTGCCAGCAGCTCATATAGGGAGGGTCAGGAGACCCAGTACTTC
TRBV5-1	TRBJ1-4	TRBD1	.	CASSLDPWDRGKEKLFF	TGCGCCAGCAGCTTAGACCCATGGGACAGGGGAAAGGAAAAACTGTTTTTT
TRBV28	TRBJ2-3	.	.	CASSSRRNPSTDTQYF	TGTGCCAGCAGTTCAAGGAGGAACCCTAGCACAGATACGCAGTATTTT
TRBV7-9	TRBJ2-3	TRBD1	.	CASSLGTGVISTDTQYF	TGTGCCAGCAGCTTAGGGACAGGGGTTATTAGCACAGATACGCAGTATTTT
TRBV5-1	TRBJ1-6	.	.	CASSYTITGSGSPLHF	TGCGCCAGCAGCTACACCATTACAGGGTCCGGTTCACCCCTCCACTTT
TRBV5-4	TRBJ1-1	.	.	CASSIGVRGGNTEAFF	TGTGCCAGCAGCATTGGTGTTCGGGGAGGGAACACTGAAGCTTTCTTT
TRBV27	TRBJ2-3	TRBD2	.	CASSFLTSGVGRDTQYF	TGTGCCAGCAGTTTCCTGACTAGCGGGGTAGGACGAGATACGCAGTATTTT
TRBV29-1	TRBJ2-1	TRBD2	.	CSADGTSARKEQFF	TGCAGCGCCGATGGGACTAGCGCCCGTAAAGAGCAGTTCTTC
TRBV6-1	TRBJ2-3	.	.	CASLGPLEDTQYF	TGTGCCAGCTTGGGGCCCCTGGAGGATACGCAGTATTTT
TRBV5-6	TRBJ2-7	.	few	CASSLMRSTEQYF	TGTGCCAGCAGCTTGATGAGGAGTACCGAGCAGTACTTC
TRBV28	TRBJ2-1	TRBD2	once	CASSSPGEGRGNEQFF	TGTGCCAGCAGTTCCCCCGGGGAGGGGCGAGGTAATGAGCAGTTCTTC
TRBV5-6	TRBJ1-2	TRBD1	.	CASSTGQTYGYTF	TGTGCCAGCAGTACGGGACAGACCTATGGCTACACCTTC
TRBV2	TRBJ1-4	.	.	CASRFGVRANEKLFF	TGTGCCAGCAGGTTCGGGGTGCGGGCTAATGAAAAACTGTTTTTT
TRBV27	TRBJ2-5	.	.	CASSSIDFAARETQYF	TGTGCCAGCAGCTCTATCGACTTCGCCGCAAGGGAGACCCAGTACTTC
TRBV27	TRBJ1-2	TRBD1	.	CASSKTGTGGIYTF	TGTGCCAGCAGTAAAACCGGGACAGGGGGCATCTACACCTTC
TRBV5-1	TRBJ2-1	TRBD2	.	CASSLAGSGGHQGEQFF	TGCGCCAGCAGCTTGGCCGGGAGCGGGGGACACCAAGGTGAGCAGTTCTTC
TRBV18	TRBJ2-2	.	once	CASSPLGGSNTGELFF	TGTGCCAGCTCACCCCTAGGCGGTTCGAACACCGGGGAGCTGTTTTTT
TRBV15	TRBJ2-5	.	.	CATSRSREDGGLRVTQYF	TGTGCCACCAGCAGATCCAGGGAGGACGGAGGACTACGGGTGACCCAGTACTTC
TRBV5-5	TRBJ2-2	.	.	CASSLTETGDTGELFF	TGTGCCAGCAGCTTGACGGAAACAGGAGACACCGGGGAGCTGTTTTTT
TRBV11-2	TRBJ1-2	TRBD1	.	CASSLVTGGTGYTF	TGTGCCAGCAGCTTAGTGACAGGGGGTACGGGCTACACCTTC
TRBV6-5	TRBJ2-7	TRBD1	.	CASSWGQGYEQYF	TGTGCCAGCAGTTGGGGACAGGGCTACGAGCAGTACTTC
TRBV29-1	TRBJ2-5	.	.	CSVSRGSRGETQYF	TGCAGCGTAAGCAGAGGCTCTCGAGGAGAGACCCAGTACTTC
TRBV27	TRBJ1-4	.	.	CASSPAYAVNEKLFF	TGTGCCAGCAGCCCCGCCTACGCCGTTAATGAAAAACTGTTTTTT
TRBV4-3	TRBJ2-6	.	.	CASSPSRVAGANVLTF	TGCGCCAGCAGCCCTTCGAGGGTCGCTGGGGCCAACGTCCTGACTTTC
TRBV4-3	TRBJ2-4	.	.	CASSRPDYYLNIQYF	TGCGCCAGCAGCCGACCCGACTATTACCTAAACATTCAGTACTTC
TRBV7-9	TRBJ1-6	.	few	CASSLADRPNSPLHF	TGTGCCAGCAGCTTGGCAGACAGACCTAATTCACCCCTCCACTTT
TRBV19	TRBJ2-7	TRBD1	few	CASSSGQGTYEQYF	TGTGCCAGTAGTTCCGGACAGGGGACCTACGAGCAGTACTTC
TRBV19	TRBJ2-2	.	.	CASSIDRSTGELFF	TGTGCCAGTAGTATTGACAGAAGCACCGGGGAGCTGTTTTTT
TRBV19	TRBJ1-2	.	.	CASSALQGASVYGYTF	TGTGCCAGTAGTGCGTTACAGGGCGCCTCGGTCTATGGCTACACCTTC